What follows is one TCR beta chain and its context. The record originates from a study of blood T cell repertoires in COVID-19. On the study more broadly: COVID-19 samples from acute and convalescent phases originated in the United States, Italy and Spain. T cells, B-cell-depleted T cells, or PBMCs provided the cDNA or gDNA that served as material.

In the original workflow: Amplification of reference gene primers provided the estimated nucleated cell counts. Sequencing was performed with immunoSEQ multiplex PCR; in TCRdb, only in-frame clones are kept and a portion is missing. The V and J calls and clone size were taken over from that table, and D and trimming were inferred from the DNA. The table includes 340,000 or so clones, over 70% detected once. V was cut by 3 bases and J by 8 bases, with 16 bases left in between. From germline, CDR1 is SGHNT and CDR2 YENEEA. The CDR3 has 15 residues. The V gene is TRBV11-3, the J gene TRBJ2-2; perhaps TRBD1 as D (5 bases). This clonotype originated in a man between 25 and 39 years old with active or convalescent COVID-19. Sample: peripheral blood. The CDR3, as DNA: TGTGCCAGCAGCTTGGACCGGCTGCCAGGGGGGGAGCTGTTTTTT. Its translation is CASSLDRLPGGELFF.